The source of this TCR beta chain is a study of Ad26.COV2.S vaccination and SARS-CoV-2 variants. Study background: Donor got 5x10^10 or 1x10^11 viral particles of Ad26.COV2.S.

The CDR3 sequence is 16 residues long. The V gene's germline CDR1 is SGHTA and CDR2 FQGNSA. Trimming took 5 bases from V and 3 from J, leaving 19 bases between them. Treatment specified: approximately 18 received Ad26.COV2.S at low or high dose, single or two shots; 5 received placebo; per-sample allocation not given. Samples analyzed were those drawn on day 63 after the first vaccine or placebo injection. Study results and limitations: Across vaccine and placebo recipients, the breadth of non-spike TCRs was similar. The TCR breadth and depth analyses may have produced an underestimate of total T cell responses. Substantial response breadth was reportedly seen for spike-specific CD8+ and CD4+ T cells after vaccination.

Regarding this clone: Its antigen is as yet unknown.

Using immunoSEQ multiplex PCR, the repertoire was profiled, and TCRdb retains in-frame clones only, with some absent. Among about 480,000 clones listed, roughly 89% were seen once. The chain recombines TRBV7-2 with TRBJ2-5; maybe TRBD1 (6 bases). Source: peripheral blood, taken in a trial of Ad26.COV2.S vaccine versus placebo. The sequence came from a person between 18 and 60 years old who received the Ad26.COV2.S COVID-19 vaccine or a placebo. The CDR3 protein is CASSAGFRPGEETQYF. CDR3 coding DNA: TGTGCCAGCAGCGCTGGGTTTCGGCCAGGGGAAGAGACCCAGTACTTC. Supplemented by reference TRBV7-2 and TRBJ2-5, the full variable domain reads GAGVSQSPSNKVTEKGKDVELRCDPISGHTALYWYRQSLGQGLEFLIYFQGNSAPDKSGLPSDRFSAERTGGSVSTLTIQRTQQEDSAVYLCASSAGFRPGEETQYFGPGTRLLVL.